Following are 5 T cell receptor beta chains from one sample sequenced in a study of blood T cell repertoires in COVID-19. Clones were read by immunoSEQ multiplex PCR, and TCRdb kept only the in-frame ones, dropping some. This table has approximately 150,000 clones, just under 90% appearing once. The sample consisted of peripheral blood. These receptors were obtained from a woman in her forties or fifties with active or convalescent COVID-19.

The V call is TRBV2, the J call TRBJ1-2; D is unclear. The V gene's germline CDR1 is SNHLY and CDR2 FYNNEI. V gave up 4 bases and J gave up 6 bases, with 15 bases separating them. This CDR3 is built from 14 residues. This chain's CDR3 is CASSVQIRRNGYTF. The CDR3 DNA reads as TGTGCCAGCAGTGTACAGATAAGGAGGAATGGCTACACCTTC.

The chain links TRBV10-2 to TRBJ2-7, with 8 nucleotides matching TRBD1. Germline V CDR1 and CDR2: WSHSY, SAAADI. The CDR3 has 15 amino acids. J gave up 3 bases and V 8 bases, and 12 bases lay outside the gene matches. CDR3 sequence: CASSREAGGLYEQYF. In nucleotides, the CDR3 is TGCGCCAGCTCTAGGGAGGCAGGGGGCCTCTACGAGCAGTACTTC.

Here the CDR3 reads CASSPRLSEAFF. CDR3 bases: TGTGCCAGCAGCCCGCGGCTCTCTGAAGCTTTCTTT. The gene calls are TRBV7-9 and TRBJ1-1; no clear D gene. Germline loops: CDR1 SEHNR, CDR2 FQNEAQ (reference sequence). This CDR3 spans 12 amino acids. V lost 5 bases and J lost 6, with 10 bases in between. The whole variable domain, remainder taken from reference TRBV7-9 and TRBJ1-1, is DTGVSQNPRHKITKRGQNVTFRCDPISEHNRLYWYRQTLGQGPEFLTYFQNEAQLEKSRLLSDRFSAERPKGSFSTLEIQRTEQGDSAMYLCASSPRLSEAFFGQGTRLTVV.

The chain joins TRBV30 to TRBJ1-1; D unclear. This CDR3 contains 13 residues. Trimming removed 4 bases at V and 6 bases at J, with 15 bases between. Per the germline V gene, CDR1 is GTSNPN and CDR2 is SVGIG (reference sequence). The CDR3 region has the DNA TGTGCCTGGACCCGAAAAGGGAGACCTGAAGCTTTCTTT. It encodes CAWTRKGRPEAFF.

The rearrangement links TRBV4-3 to TRBJ2-7; 11 nucleotides agree with TRBD1. CDR1 and CDR2 from the germline V gene are LGHNA and YSLEER. This CDR3 has 16 amino acids. With 0 bases clipped from V and 2 bases from J, the junction kept 3 bases outside the gene matches. In DNA form, the CDR3 reads TGCGCCAGCAGCCAAGATTGGGACAGGGGGACCTACGAGCAGTACTTC. Translating it yields CASSQDWDRGTYEQYF.